The clone carrying this TCR beta chain was detected only once. Germline and junction disagree at one end, which may indicate a read error. The data are from a study of shared clonotypes between healthy human individuals. This CDR3 has 12 amino acids. From germline, CDR1 is GTSNPN and CDR2 SVGIG (reference sequence). Profiled with immunoSEQ multiplex PCR; TCRdb holds only in-frame clones, not every one. The top ten clones hold 1.2% to 1.5% of a sample with some 1 million clones, around 76% of them seen once. The sequence was collected from a man younger than 30 in good health. The V gene is TRBV30, the J gene TRBJ2-7; possible D gene TRBD2, 5 bases. Sample: memory CD4+ T cells sorted from blood. Noted subset: CD45RA-negative fraction. DNA for the CDR3: TGTGCCTGGAGTGCAAGCGAGACACTACGGGGCTTC. Translated, it gives CAWSASETLRGF. The whole variable domain, remainder taken from reference TRBV30 and TRBJ2-7, is SQTIHQWPATLVQPVGSPLSLECTVEGTSNPNLYWYRQAAGRGLQLLFYSVGIGQISSEVPQNLSASRPQDRQFILSSKKLLLSDSGFYLCAWSASETLRGFGPGTRLTVT.